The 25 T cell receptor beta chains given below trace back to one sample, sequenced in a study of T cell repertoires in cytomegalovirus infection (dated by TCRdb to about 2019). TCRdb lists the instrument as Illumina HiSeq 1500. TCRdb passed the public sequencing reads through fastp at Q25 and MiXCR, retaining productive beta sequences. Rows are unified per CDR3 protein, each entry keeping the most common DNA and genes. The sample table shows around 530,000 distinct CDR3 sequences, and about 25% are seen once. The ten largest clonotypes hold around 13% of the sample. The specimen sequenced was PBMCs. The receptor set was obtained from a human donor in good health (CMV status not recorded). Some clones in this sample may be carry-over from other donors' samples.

CDR3 sequence (DNA): TGCAGTGCTCTATCACCCCAGGTCGCTAAGGGGGAGCAGTACTTC. This gives the protein CSALSPQVAKGEQYF. V and J are TRBV20-1 and TRBJ2-7; D is possibly TRBD1 (5 bases). CDR3 length: 15 amino acids. Trimming stripped 5 bases from V and 7 bases from J, with 24 bases between. The V gene's germline CDR1 is DFQATT and CDR2 SNEGSKA (reference sequence).

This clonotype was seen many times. The CDR3 nucleotides read TGTGCCAGCAGTACCCTTTCGAGCGGGAGATATGCCTACGAGCAGTACTTC. Its protein product is CASSTLSSGRYAYEQYF. The chain joins TRBV6-1 to TRBJ2-7; 8 nucleotides match TRBD2. The V gene's germline CDR1 is MNHNS and CDR2 SASEGT. The V segment lost 5 bases and the J segment 2 bases; nucleotides outside the gene matches: 14. This CDR3 region has 17 residues.

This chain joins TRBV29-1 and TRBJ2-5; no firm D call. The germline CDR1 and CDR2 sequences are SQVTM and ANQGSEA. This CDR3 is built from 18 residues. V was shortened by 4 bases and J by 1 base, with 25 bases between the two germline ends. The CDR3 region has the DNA TGCAGCGTTGCCCCCTGGGTGAGACCTCAGAAACTCCAAGAGACCCAGTACTTC. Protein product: CSVAPWVRPQKLQETQYF.

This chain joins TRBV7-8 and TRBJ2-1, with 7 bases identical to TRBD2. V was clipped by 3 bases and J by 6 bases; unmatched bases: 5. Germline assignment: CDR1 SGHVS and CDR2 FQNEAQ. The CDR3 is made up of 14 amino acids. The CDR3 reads CASSFGTITNEQFF. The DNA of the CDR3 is TGTGCCAGCAGCTTCGGGACTATTACCAATGAGCAGTTCTTC.

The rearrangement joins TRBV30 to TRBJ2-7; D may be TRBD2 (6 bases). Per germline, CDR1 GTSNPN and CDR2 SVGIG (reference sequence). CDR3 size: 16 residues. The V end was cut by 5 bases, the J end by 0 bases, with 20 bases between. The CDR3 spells CAWESGRDVGSYEQYF. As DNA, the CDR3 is TGTGCCTGGGAATCCGGGCGGGATGTGGGCTCCTACGAGCAGTACTTC.

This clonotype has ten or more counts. CDR3 nucleotides: TGTGCCAGCAGCTTATTCACTAGCGGAAACCCCAGCTCCTACAATGAGCAGTTCTTC. Residues: CASSLFTSGNPSSYNEQFF. The V call is TRBV11-3, the J call TRBJ2-1, with 8 positions matching TRBD2. With V trimmed by 2 bases and J by 0 bases, 12 bases remained unmatched. CDR1 is SGHNT and CDR2 is YENEEA in the germline V gene. This CDR3 comprises 19 residues.

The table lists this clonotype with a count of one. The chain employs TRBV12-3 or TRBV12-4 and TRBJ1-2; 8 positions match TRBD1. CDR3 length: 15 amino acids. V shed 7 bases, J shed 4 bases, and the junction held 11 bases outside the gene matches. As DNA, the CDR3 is TGTGCCAGCACCCTGTCCCGACAGGGGATCTATGGCTACACCTTC. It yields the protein CASTLSRQGIYGYTF.

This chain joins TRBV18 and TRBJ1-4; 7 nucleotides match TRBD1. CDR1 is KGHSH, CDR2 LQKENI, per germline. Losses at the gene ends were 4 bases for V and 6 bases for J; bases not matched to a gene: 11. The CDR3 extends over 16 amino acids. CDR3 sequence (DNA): TGTGCCAGCTCACTGGGAACGACAGGGACGGATGAAAAACTGTTTTTT. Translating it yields CASSLGTTGTDEKLFF.

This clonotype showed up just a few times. CDR3 sequence: CASRYEGGLLTF. The CDR3 DNA reads as TGTGCCAGCAGATACGAGGGGGGACTTCTCACCTTC. The J gene is TRBJ1-2, the V gene TRBV6-6, with a possible D match to TRBD1 (6 bases). The CDR3 totals 12 residues. CDR1 is MNHNY, CDR2 SVGAGI, per germline (reference sequence). Trimming left V 6 bases short and J 13 bases short, with 18 bases between.

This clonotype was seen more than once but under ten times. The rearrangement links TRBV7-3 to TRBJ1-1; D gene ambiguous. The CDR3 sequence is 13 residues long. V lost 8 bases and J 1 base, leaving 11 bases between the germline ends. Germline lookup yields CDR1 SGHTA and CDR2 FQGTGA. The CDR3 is CASSPQPNTEAFF. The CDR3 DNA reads TGTGCCAGCTCCCCCCAGCCGAACACTGAAGCTTTCTTT. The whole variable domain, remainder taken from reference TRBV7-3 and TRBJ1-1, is GAGVSQTPSNKVTEKGKYVELRCDPISGHTALYWYRQSLGQGPEFLIYFQGTGAADDSGLPNDRFFAVRPEGSVSTLKIQRTERGDSAVYLCASSPQPNTEAFFGQGTRLTVV.

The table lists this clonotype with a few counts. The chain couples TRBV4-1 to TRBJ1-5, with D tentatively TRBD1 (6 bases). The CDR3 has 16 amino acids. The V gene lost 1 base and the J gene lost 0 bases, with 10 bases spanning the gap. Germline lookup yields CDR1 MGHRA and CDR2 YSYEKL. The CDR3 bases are TGCGCCAGCAGCCAAGGTGTCAGGGGTAGCAATCAGCCCCAGCATTTT. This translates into CASSQGVRGSNQPQHF.

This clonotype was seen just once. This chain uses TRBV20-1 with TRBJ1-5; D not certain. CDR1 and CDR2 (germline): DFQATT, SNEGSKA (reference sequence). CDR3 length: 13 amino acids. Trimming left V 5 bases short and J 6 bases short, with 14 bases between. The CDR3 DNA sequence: TGCAGTGCTTCCCAGCCCAGCGGTCAGCCCCAGCATTTT. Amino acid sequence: CSASQPSGQPQHF.

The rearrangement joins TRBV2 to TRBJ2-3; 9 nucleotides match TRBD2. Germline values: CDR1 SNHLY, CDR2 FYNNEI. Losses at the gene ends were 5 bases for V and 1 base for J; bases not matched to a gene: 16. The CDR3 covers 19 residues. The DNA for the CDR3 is TGTGCCAGCAGTTACCCCTTGACTAGCGGAGTAGTGGGCACAGATACGCAGTATTTT. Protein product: CASSYPLTSGVVGTDTQYF.

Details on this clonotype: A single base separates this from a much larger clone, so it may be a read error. CDR3 in DNA: TGTGCCAGCAGCTTAGCTAGCGGGAGTTACGAGCAGTACGTC. Protein sequence: CASSLASGSYEQYV. The chain employs TRBV5-3 and TRBJ2-7; 10 nucleotides match TRBD2. TRBV5-3 is recorded as an ORF, its role being uncertain. The CDR3 covers 14 residues.

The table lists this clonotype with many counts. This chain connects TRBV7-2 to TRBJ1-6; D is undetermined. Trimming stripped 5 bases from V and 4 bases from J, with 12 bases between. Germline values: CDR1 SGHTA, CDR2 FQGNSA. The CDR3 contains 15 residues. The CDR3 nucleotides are TGTGCCAGCAGCATTTCTCACGGGTATAATTCACCCCTCCACTTT. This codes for CASSISHGYNSPLHF.

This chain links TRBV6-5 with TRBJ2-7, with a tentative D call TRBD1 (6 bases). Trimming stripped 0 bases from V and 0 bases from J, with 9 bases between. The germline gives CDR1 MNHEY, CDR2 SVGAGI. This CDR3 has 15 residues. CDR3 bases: TGTGCCAGCAGTTACTCGGGGGCCTCCTCCTACGAGCAGTACTTC. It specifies CASSYSGASSYEQYF.

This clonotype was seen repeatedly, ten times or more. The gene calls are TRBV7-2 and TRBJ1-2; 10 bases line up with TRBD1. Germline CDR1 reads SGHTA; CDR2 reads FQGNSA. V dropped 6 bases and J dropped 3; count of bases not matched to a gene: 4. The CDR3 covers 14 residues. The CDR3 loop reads CASSRQGADYGYTF. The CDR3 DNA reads TGTGCCAGCAGTCGACAGGGGGCTGACTATGGCTACACCTTC.

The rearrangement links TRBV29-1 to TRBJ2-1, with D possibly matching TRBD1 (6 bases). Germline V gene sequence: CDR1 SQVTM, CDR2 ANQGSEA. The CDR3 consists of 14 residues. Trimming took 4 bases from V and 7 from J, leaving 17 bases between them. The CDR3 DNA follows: TGCAGCGTTGGGTCCTTAGGACAGAGAAATGAGCAGTTCTTC. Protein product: CSVGSLGQRNEQFF.

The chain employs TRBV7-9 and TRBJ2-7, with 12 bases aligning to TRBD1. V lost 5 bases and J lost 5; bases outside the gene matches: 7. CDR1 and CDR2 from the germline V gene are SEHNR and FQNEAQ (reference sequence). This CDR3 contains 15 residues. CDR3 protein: CASSPGQGAMDEQYF. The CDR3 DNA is TGTGCCAGCAGCCCGGGACAGGGGGCGATGGACGAGCAGTACTTC. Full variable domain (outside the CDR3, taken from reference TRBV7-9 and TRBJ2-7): DTGVSQNPRHKITKRGQNVTFRCDPISEHNRLYWYRQTLGQGPEFLTYFQNEAQLEKSRLLSDRFSAERPKGSFSTLEIQRTEQGDSAMYLCASSPGQGAMDEQYFGPGTRLTVT.

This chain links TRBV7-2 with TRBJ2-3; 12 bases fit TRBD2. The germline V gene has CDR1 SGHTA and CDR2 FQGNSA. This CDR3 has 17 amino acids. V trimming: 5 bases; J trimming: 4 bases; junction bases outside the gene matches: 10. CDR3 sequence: CASSRRLAGDRADTQYF. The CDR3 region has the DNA TGTGCCAGCAGCCGACGACTAGCGGGAGATCGCGCAGATACGCAGTATTTT.

In DNA form, the CDR3 reads TGTGCCAGCAGTTTCCTAGACAGGGTTTCGATCGATGAGCAGTTCTTC. Translation: CASSFLDRVSIDEQFF. V is TRBV6-6 and J is TRBJ2-1; 7 bases align to TRBD1. Germline CDR1 MNHNY, CDR2 SVGAGI (reference sequence). Trimming took 4 bases from V and 8 from J; bases not matched to a gene: 14. The CDR3 consists of 16 residues.

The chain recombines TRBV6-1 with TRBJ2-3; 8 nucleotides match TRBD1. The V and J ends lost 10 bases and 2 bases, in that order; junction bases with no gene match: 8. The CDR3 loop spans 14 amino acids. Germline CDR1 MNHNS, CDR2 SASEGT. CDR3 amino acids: CAIDRGPLTDTQYF. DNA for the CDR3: TGTGCCATCGACAGGGGACCCCTCACAGATACGCAGTATTTT.

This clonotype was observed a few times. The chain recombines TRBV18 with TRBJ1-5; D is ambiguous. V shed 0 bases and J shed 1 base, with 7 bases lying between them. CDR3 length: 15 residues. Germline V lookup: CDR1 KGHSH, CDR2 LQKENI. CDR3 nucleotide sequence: TGTGCCAGCTCACCACCCCCGGGGAGCAATCAGCCCCAGCATTTT. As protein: CASSPPPGSNQPQHF.

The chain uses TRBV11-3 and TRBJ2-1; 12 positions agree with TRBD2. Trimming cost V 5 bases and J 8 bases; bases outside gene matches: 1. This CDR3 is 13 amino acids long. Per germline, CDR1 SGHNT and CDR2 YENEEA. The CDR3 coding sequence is TGTGCCAGCAGCGGACTAGCGGGGCATGAGCAGTTCTTC. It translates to CASSGLAGHEQFF.

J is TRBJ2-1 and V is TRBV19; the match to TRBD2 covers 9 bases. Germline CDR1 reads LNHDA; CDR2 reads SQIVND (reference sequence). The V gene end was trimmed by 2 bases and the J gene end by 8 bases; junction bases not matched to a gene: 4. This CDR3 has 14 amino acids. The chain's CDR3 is CASSILGLAHEQFF. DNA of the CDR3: TGTGCCAGTAGTATATTGGGACTAGCCCATGAGCAGTTCTTC.